This passage covers 17 T cell receptor beta chains from one sample sequenced in a study of T cells in localized non-small cell lung cancer. The table came from immunoSEQ multiplex PCR; TCRdb's copy has only in-frame clones and leaves some out. The sample contains around 100,000 clones, approximately 88% of which appear only once. Sample: peripheral blood, taken before any cancer treatment. These receptor sequences come from a man between 40 and 70 years old with stage I squamous cell lung carcinoma.

The gene calls are TRBV2 and TRBJ2-7; 10 bases line up with TRBD2. This CDR3 region has 15 residues. With 5 bases clipped from V and 4 bases from J, the junction kept 8 bases outside the gene matches. Germline CDR1 reads SNHLY; CDR2 reads FYNNEI. The CDR3 DNA reads as TGTGCCAGCAGTAAACTAGCGGGGCGGACTTACGAGCAGTACTTC. Translated, it gives CASSKLAGRTYEQYF.

This chain uses TRBV6-1 with TRBJ1-2; 7 bases are a match to TRBD1. V dropped 5 bases and J dropped 7; count of bases not matched to a gene: 7. This CDR3 is built from 13 residues. CDR1 is MNHNS and CDR2 is SASEGT in the germline V gene. In DNA, the CDR3 is TGTGCCAGCAGTATACAGGGGCGCAGTGGCTACACCTTC. As protein: CASSIQGRSGYTF.

V is TRBV10-3 and J is TRBJ1-5, with no clear D. Germline V gene data show CDR1 as ENHRY and CDR2 as SYGVKD. The V end lost 6 bases, the J end lost 4 bases, and 7 bases lay between the germline ends. The length of the CDR3 is 12 residues. CDR3 coding DNA: TGTGCCATCAGCCCGACTAATCAGCCCCAGCATTTT. It specifies CAISPTNQPQHF.

The V and J genes are TRBV19 and TRBJ1-1, with D tentatively TRBD1 (5 bases). V gave up 5 bases and J gave up 1 base, with 8 bases separating them. Per germline, CDR1 LNHDA and CDR2 SQIVND (reference sequence). The CDR3 length is 13 residues. The CDR3 DNA follows: TGTGCCAGTAGTGTTGACAGGAACACTGAAGCTTTCTTT. It translates to CASSVDRNTEAFF.

This chain links TRBV5-1 with TRBJ2-7, with 8 nucleotides matching TRBD1. The CDR3 totals 14 residues. The germline CDR1 and CDR2 sequences are SGHRS and YFSETQ. The junction had 1 base not matched to a gene; V was cut back by 2 bases and J by 0 bases. The CDR3 sequence is CASSFGTGSYEQYF. The CDR3 region has the DNA TGCGCCAGCAGCTTCGGGACAGGCTCCTACGAGCAGTACTTC.

The V and J genes are TRBV5-1 and TRBJ1-1; D is possibly TRBD1 (6 bases). This CDR3 comprises 15 residues. Trimming removed 1 base from V and 1 base from J, with 11 bases in between. Germline V gene lookup returns CDR1 SGHRS and CDR2 YFSETQ. The CDR3 reads CASSLNGRGNTEAFF. The CDR3 region has the DNA TGCGCCAGCAGCTTGAACGGCAGGGGGAACACTGAAGCTTTCTTT. The full variable domain, with the rest looked up from reference TRBV5-1 and TRBJ1-1, is KAGVTQTPRYLIKTRGQQVTLSCSPISGHRSVSWYQQTPGQGLQFLFEYFSETQRNKGNFPGRFSGRQFSNSRSEMNVSTLELGDSALYLCASSLNGRGNTEAFFGQGTRLTVV.

The V and J genes are TRBV27 and TRBJ1-2; 7 bases fit TRBD1. Per the germline V gene, CDR1 is MNHEY and CDR2 is SMNVEV (reference sequence). The CDR3 totals 13 residues. Unmatched junction bases numbered 6, after V lost 6 bases and J lost 5 bases. DNA for the CDR3: TGTGCCAGCAGAATGGACAGGTCGTATGGCTACACCTTC. Protein sequence: CASRMDRSYGYTF.

The CDR3 region has the DNA TGTGCCAGCAGTTTAGGTGACAGGGAAATGACCTACGAGCAGTACTTC. It yields the protein CASSLGDREMTYEQYF. The rearrangement links TRBV28 to TRBJ2-7, with 7 bases lining up with TRBD1. Germline CDR1 is MDHEN and CDR2 is SYDVKM. The CDR3 runs 16 residues. Unmatched junction bases numbered 9, after V lost 2 bases and J lost 2 bases.

This clone was recorded once. This chain connects TRBV5-1 to TRBJ1-6; D is perhaps TRBD1 (6 bases). V lost 2 bases and J lost 1, with 25 bases in between. The CDR3 length is 21 residues. Germline V CDR1 and CDR2: SGHRS, YFSETQ. CDR3 DNA sequence: TGCGCCAGCAGCTTCTTGCCAGGGGCGCGAACCACGTCGTCCTATAATTCACCCCTCCACTTT. Amino acids: CASSFLPGARTTSSYNSPLHF.

The chain couples TRBV7-8 to TRBJ1-2; D call uncertain. The length of the CDR3 is 13 residues. The V gene's germline CDR1 is SGHVS and CDR2 FQNEAQ. V was shortened by 8 bases and J by 0 bases, with 10 bases between the two germline ends. CDR3 nucleotide sequence: TGTGCCAGCGCGTCACGGACTAACTATGGCTACACCTTC. Translated: CASASRTNYGYTF.

This clone occurred once. CDR3 sequence reads: CASSSVGISEAFF. DNA of the CDR3: TGTGCCAGCAGCTCTGTGGGGATATCTGAAGCTTTCTTT. V gene TRBV5-4 combines with J gene TRBJ1-1; D is uncertain. The CDR3 contains 13 residues. The ends were cut back, 3 bases at V and 6 bases at J, with 12 bases in the middle. Germline CDR1 and CDR2: SGHNT and YYREEE (reference sequence).

The chain combines TRBV7-6 with TRBJ2-5; 15 bases are a match to TRBD2. J lost 5 bases, V lost 1 base, and 8 bases had no gene match. The V gene's germline CDR1 is SGHVS and CDR2 FNYEAQ. This CDR3 has 18 residues. CDR3 nucleotide sequence: TGTGCCAGCAGCTTAGGGACTAGCGGGGGGGGCCCAATGGAGACCCAGTACTTC. It is translated as CASSLGTSGGGPMETQYF.

The V and J genes are TRBV6-6 and TRBJ1-2; D is perhaps TRBD1 (5 bases). This CDR3 region has 14 residues. CDR1 and CDR2 from the germline V gene are MNHNY and SVGAGI (reference sequence). V was clipped by 8 bases and J by 1 base, with 14 bases between them. CDR3 sequence (DNA): TGTGCCAGCTTAGATAGGGGCCGTAACTATGGCTACACCTTC. Translating gives CASLDRGRNYGYTF.

The CDR3 region is CATSEGVDGYTF. CDR3 sequence (DNA): TGTGCCACCAGCGAGGGAGTCGATGGCTACACCTTC. V and J are TRBV15 and TRBJ1-2, with D unclear. Per the germline V gene, CDR1 is LNHNV and CDR2 is YYDKDF (reference sequence). The CDR3 contains 12 residues. V dropped 5 bases and J dropped 6 bases, with 10 bases sitting between them.

V usage is TRBV5-1 and J usage is TRBJ1-1; TRBD1 agrees at 8 bases. Germline CDR1 reads SGHRS; CDR2 reads YFSETQ. With 2 bases clipped from V and 2 bases from J, the junction kept 5 bases outside the gene matches. CDR3 size: 15 residues. The chain's CDR3 is CASSFYGQGNTEAFF. The CDR3 nucleotides read TGCGCCAGCAGCTTCTACGGACAGGGAAACACTGAAGCTTTCTTT.

This chain links TRBV4-1 with TRBJ1-2, with unresolved D. CDR3 length: 15 amino acids. Trimming removed 1 base from V and 4 bases from J, with 13 bases in between. Germline loops: CDR1 MGHRA, CDR2 YSYEKL. CDR3 protein: CASSQAGSQSYGYTF. DNA for the CDR3: TGCGCCAGCAGCCAAGCGGGGTCGCAGTCCTATGGCTACACCTTC.

The chain joins TRBV5-1 to TRBJ1-3; D unclear. This CDR3 has 15 residues. Germline-derived CDR1 and CDR2 are SGHRS and YFSETQ. The germline V and J ends were trimmed by 1 base and 8 bases, with 16 bases remaining between them. The CDR3: CASSLSVMRVDTIYF. CDR3 DNA: TGCGCCAGCAGCTTGAGTGTAATGCGGGTTGACACCATATATTTT.